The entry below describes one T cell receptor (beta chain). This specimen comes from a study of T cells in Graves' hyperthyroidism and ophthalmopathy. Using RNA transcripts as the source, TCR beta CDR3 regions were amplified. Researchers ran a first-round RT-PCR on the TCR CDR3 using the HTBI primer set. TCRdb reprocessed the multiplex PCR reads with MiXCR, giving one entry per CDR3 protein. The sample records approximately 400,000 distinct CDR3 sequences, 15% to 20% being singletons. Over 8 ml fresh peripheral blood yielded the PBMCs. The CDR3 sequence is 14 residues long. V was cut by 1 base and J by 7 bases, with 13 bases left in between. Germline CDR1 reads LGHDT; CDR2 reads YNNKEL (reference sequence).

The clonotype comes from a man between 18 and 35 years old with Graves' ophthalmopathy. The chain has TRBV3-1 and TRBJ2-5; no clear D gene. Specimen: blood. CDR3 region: CASSQGGREGTQYF. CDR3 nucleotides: TGTGCCAGCAGCCAAGGGGGAAGGGAAGGGACCCAGTACTTC.